This TCR beta chain originates from a study of blood T cell repertoires in COVID-19. As for the study in general: Spain, Italy and the United States supplied samples that represented acute and convalescent COVID-19. T cells, B-cell-depleted T cells, or PBMCs supplied cDNA or gDNA.

Per the original data handling: For nucleated cells, counts were estimated from reference gene primer amplification. Measured with immunoSEQ multiplex PCR; TCRdb has only the in-frame clones, and not every one. That table furnishes V, J and clone size, whereas the DNA furnished D and trimming. Of some 150,000 clones in the sample, approximately 88% were seen once. V was shortened by 0 bases and J by 8 bases, with 12 bases between the two germline ends. Germline V gene sequence: CDR1 SGHRS, CDR2 YFSETQ. The CDR3 extends over 15 amino acids. Material: peripheral blood. The source is a woman in her sixties who had recovered from COVID-19. This chain joins TRBV5-1 and TRBJ1-6; weak D call: TRBD1 (5 bases). CDR3 loop: CASSLGQLRDSPLHF. The DNA for the CDR3 is TGCGCCAGCAGCTTGGGACAGTTAAGGGATTCACCCCTCCACTTT.